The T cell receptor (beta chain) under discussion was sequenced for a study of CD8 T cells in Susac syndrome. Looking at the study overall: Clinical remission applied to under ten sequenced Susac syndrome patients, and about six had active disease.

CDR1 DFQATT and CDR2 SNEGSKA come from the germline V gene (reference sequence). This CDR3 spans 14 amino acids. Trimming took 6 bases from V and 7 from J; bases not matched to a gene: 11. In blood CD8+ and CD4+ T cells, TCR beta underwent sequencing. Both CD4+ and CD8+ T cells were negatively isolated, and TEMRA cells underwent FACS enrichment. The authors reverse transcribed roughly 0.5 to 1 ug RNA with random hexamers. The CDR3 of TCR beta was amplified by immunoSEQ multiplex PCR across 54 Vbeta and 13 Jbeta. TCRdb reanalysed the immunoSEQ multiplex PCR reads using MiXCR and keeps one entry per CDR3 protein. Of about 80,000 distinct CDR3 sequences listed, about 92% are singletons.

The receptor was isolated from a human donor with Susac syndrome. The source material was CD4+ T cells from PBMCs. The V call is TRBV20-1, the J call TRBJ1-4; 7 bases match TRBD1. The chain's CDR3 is CSARNRGRTEKLFF. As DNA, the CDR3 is TGCAGTGCCAGAAATAGGGGGCGAACTGAAAAACTGTTTTTT.